Each of the 26 T cell receptor beta chains below was sequenced from the same sample in a study of T and B cells in COVID-19 patients. From blood, about 250-500 ng of genomic DNA served as TRB template. TRB rearrangements were amplified by multiplex PCR with BIOMED2 TRB-A/B primers. In TCRdb, the multiplex PCR reads were re-called with MiXCR into one record per CDR3 protein. This table holds 4,000 to 6,000 distinct CDR3 sequences, about 26% found once. Sequenced: blood. These receptors were obtained from a human donor with active COVID-19.

This clonotype came up a few times. This chain uses TRBV7-9 with TRBJ2-5; TRBD2 aligns across 11 bases. The germline CDR1 and CDR2 sequences are SEHNR and FQNEAQ (reference sequence). The CDR3 is made up of 17 amino acids. V lost 1 base and J lost 5; bases outside the gene matches: 9. Written as DNA, the CDR3 is TGTGCCAGCAGCTTAGAAATAGCGGGAGGGCCGAGGGAGACCCAGTACTTC. Residues: CASSLEIAGGPRETQYF.

This clonotype was counted only a few times. The rearrangement joins TRBV30 to TRBJ1-1; 7 nucleotides agree with TRBD1. V shed 3 bases and J 5 bases; nucleotides not matched to a gene: 9. CDR3 length equals 14 residues. Germline assignment: CDR1 GTSNPN and CDR2 SVGIG (reference sequence). Written as DNA, the CDR3 is TGTGCCTGGAGCCGAAGTAGGGGGCAGACTGAAGCTTTCTTT. This encodes CAWSRSRGQTEAFF.

Only a few counts were recorded for this clonotype. The rearrangement uses TRBV12-3 or TRBV12-4 and TRBJ1-2; no reliable D call. The CDR3 spans 14 residues. Trimming shortened V by 3 bases and J by 4 bases, and 12 bases separated the two germline ends. The CDR3, as DNA: TGTGCCAGCAGTTTCGGTCGGGGATCCTATGGCTACACCTTC. It encodes CASSFGRGSYGYTF.

This clonotype was seen a handful of times. The junction departs from the called germline gene at one end, perhaps through a read error. This chain joins TRBV5-1 and TRBJ2-1; 13 bases match TRBD2. This CDR3 has 15 amino acids. From germline, CDR1 is SGHRS and CDR2 YFSETQ. The CDR3 loop reads CASSPRTSGGNEQFF. CDR3 nucleotide sequence: TGTGCCAGCAGCCCTAGGACTAGCGGGGGAAATGAGCAGTTCTTC.

By share, this clonotype counts as medium-sized (0.01 to 0.1%). V gene TRBV19 combines with J gene TRBJ1-3; 7 bases map to TRBD1. Germline loops: CDR1 LNHDA, CDR2 SQIVND (reference sequence). V lost 4 bases and J lost 0; bases outside the gene matches: 9. The CDR3 runs to 17 residues. CDR3 nucleotides: TGTGCCAGTAGTACCCTTGGACAGGCAAACTCTGGAAACACCATATATTTT. Translated: CASSTLGQANSGNTIYF.

The J gene is TRBJ2-3, the V gene TRBV5-1, with 8 bases that match TRBD2. V trimming: 0 bases; J trimming: 2 bases; junction bases outside the gene matches: 5. The V gene's germline CDR1 is SGHRS and CDR2 YFSETQ. This CDR3 spans 16 amino acids. CDR3 loop: CASSLESGGNTDTQYF. The DNA for the CDR3 is TGCGCCAGCAGCTTGGAGTCGGGGGGGAACACAGATACGCAGTATTTT. Together with reference TRBV5-1 and TRBJ2-3, the CDR3 gives the full variable domain: KAGVTQTPRYLIKTRGQQVTLSCSPISGHRSVSWYQQTPGQGLQFLFEYFSETQRNKGNFPGRFSGRQFSNSRSEMNVSTLELGDSALYLCASSLESGGNTDTQYFGPGTRLTVL.

The DNA of the CDR3 is TGCAGCGTGGGCTCGGGAGCGGGAGTCCCAAATGAGCAGTTCTTC. Its translation is CSVGSGAGVPNEQFF. The chain employs TRBV29-1 and TRBJ2-1; 8 bases match TRBD2. The CDR3 extends over 15 amino acids. The germline V gene encodes CDR1 SQVTM and CDR2 ANQGSEA. V shed 6 bases and J 7 bases; nucleotides not matched to a gene: 14.

By share of the sample, this clonotype is medium-sized. The genes are TRBV12-3 or TRBV12-4 and TRBJ2-3; TRBD1 matches at 8 bases. Losses at the gene ends were 5 bases for V and 3 bases for J; bases not matched to a gene: 4. CDR3 length: 14 residues. The CDR3 DNA follows: TGTGCCAGCAGTCGACAGGGGAGGACAGATACGCAGTATTTT. It encodes CASSRQGRTDTQYF.

The chain couples TRBV20-1 to TRBJ2-1; 10 bases are shared with TRBD1. There are 14 residues in the CDR3. The trim removed 3 bases at V and 2 bases at J, leaving 1 base unmatched. Per germline, CDR1 DFQATT and CDR2 SNEGSKA (reference sequence). Here the CDR3 reads CSARTGGAYNEQFF. The CDR3 DNA reads TGCAGTGCTAGGACAGGGGGCGCCTACAATGAGCAGTTCTTC.

This clonotype was detected once. The rearrangement uses TRBV7-2 and TRBJ2-1; D unresolved. V lost 1 base to trimming and J lost 5 bases, with 6 bases between them. Germline CDR1 is SGHTA and CDR2 is FQGNSA. This CDR3 region has 13 residues. DNA for the CDR3: TGTGCCAGCAGCTTAGACAGAAACAATGAGCAGTTCTTC. Translated, it gives CASSLDRNNEQFF.

The chain has TRBV5-4 and TRBJ2-1; D might be TRBD2 (5 bases). CDR1 is SGHNT and CDR2 is YYREEE in the germline V gene (reference sequence). V lost 4 bases, J lost 0 bases, and 14 bases lay in between. There are 16 residues in the CDR3. CDR3 nucleotide sequence: TGTGCCAGCAGCAAGAGACTAACTAGCTCCTACAATGAGCAGTTCTTC. Translation gives CASSKRLTSSYNEQFF.

Judged by abundance, this clonotype is medium-sized. The chain couples TRBV6-1 to TRBJ2-6; possible D gene TRBD2, 5 bases. Trimming removed 7 bases from V and 0 bases from J, with 13 bases in between. The CDR3 sequence is 16 residues long. Looked up from germline, CDR1 is MNHNS and CDR2 is SASEGT. The CDR3 here is CASKELVVSGANVLTF. DNA of the CDR3: TGTGCCAGCAAGGAACTAGTGGTCTCTGGGGCCAACGTCCTGACTTTC.

This clonotype has a handful of counts. The chain couples TRBV5-1 to TRBJ2-3; D ambiguous. Germline loops: CDR1 SGHRS, CDR2 YFSETQ. This CDR3 spans 15 amino acids. The germline V and J ends were trimmed by 5 bases and 2 bases, with 15 bases remaining between them. The DNA for the CDR3 is TGCGCCAGCAGGCCAAACCTAGGAGACACAGATACGCAGTATTTT. Residues: CASRPNLGDTDTQYF.

This clonotype was picked up a small number of times. The chain joins TRBV19 to TRBJ1-4, with 8 bases aligning to TRBD1. The germline V gene has CDR1 LNHDA and CDR2 SQIVND (reference sequence). V dropped 5 bases and J dropped 4; count of bases not matched to a gene: 9. The length of the CDR3 is 16 residues. The CDR3 sequence is CASSSFDRGHNEKLFF. The CDR3 DNA sequence: TGTGCCAGTAGTTCATTCGACAGGGGTCATAATGAAAAACTGTTTTTT.

This clonotype was picked up a small number of times. The rearrangement joins TRBV7-2 to TRBJ2-5; no reliable D call. The CDR3 loop spans 14 amino acids. Trimming left V 5 bases short and J 3 bases short, with 13 bases between. Germline CDR1 and CDR2: SGHTA and FQGNSA. This CDR3 reads CASSQIGREETQYF. CDR3 DNA sequence: TGTGCCAGCAGCCAAATTGGGCGAGAAGAGACCCAGTACTTC.

Within the sample, this clonotype is medium-sized (0.01 to 0.1%). The J gene is TRBJ1-2, the V gene TRBV27, with TRBD1 as a possible D gene (6 bases). Germline-derived CDR1 and CDR2 are MNHEY and SMNVEV (reference sequence). With 10 bases removed from V and 7 bases from J, the gap between germline ends came to 19 bases. The CDR3 runs to 13 residues. The CDR3 spells CATSLTGKGGYTF. Here the CDR3 DNA reads TGTGCCACTTCACTTACAGGGAAAGGTGGCTACACCTTC.

A remark on this clonotype: A much larger clone lies a single base off, so this may be a read error. The chain links TRBV18 to TRBJ1-2, with TRBD1 identical over 7 bases. The V and J ends lost 0 bases and 10 bases, in that order; junction bases with no gene match: 5. Looked up from germline, CDR1 is KGHSH and CDR2 is LQKENI. The CDR3 runs 13 residues. CDR3 bases: TGTGCCAGCTCACCACCTGGACAGGCTGCCTACACCTTC. Translated, it gives CASSPPGQAAYTF.

The chain recombines TRBV4-1 with TRBJ1-3; TRBD1 aligns across 9 bases. CDR1 is MGHRA and CDR2 is YSYEKL in the germline V gene. The junction had 8 bases not matched to a gene; V was cut back by 4 bases and J by 4 bases. This CDR3 is 16 amino acids long. As DNA, the CDR3 is TGCGCCAGCAGCCTTAATACAGGGGGCAAAGGAAACACCATATATTTT. Encoded protein: CASSLNTGGKGNTIYF.

V usage is TRBV12-3 or TRBV12-4 and J usage is TRBJ2-5; no reliable D call. V lost 5 bases, J lost 7 bases, and 14 bases lay in between. The CDR3 consists of 13 residues. This chain's CDR3 is CASSEKGYATQYF. CDR3 nucleotides: TGTGCCAGCAGTGAGAAGGGATATGCGACCCAGTACTTC.

A note on this clonotype: An end of the junction differs from the germline gene, which may be a read error. This sequence joins TRBV5-6 and TRBJ2-7; D unclear. Germline V gives CDR1 SGHDT, CDR2 YYEEEE. The CDR3 covers 15 residues. The CDR3: CASSLVALSSYEQYF. The CDR3 DNA sequence: TGCGCCAGCAGCTTGGTGGCCCTTAGCTCCTACGAGCAGTACTTC.

This clonotype was seen a handful of times. The V and J genes are TRBV6-5 and TRBJ1-3; no definite D call. This CDR3 is 16 amino acids long. CDR1 MNHEY and CDR2 SVGAGI come from the germline V gene. The V end was cut by 5 bases, the J end by 1 base, with 15 bases between. The CDR3 DNA sequence: TGTGCCAGCAGTGACGCCCTCGGGAGGTCTGGAAACACCATATATTTT. This encodes CASSDALGRSGNTIYF.

The J gene is TRBJ2-3, the V gene TRBV7-9, with 11 bases identical to TRBD1. The germline CDR1 and CDR2 sequences are SEHNR and FQNEAQ (reference sequence). The CDR3 runs 14 residues. Trimming took 5 bases from V and 4 from J; bases not matched to a gene: 2. The CDR3 DNA reads as TGTGCCAGCAGCGGACAGGGGGCCTCAGATACGCAGTATTTT. Its translation is CASSGQGASDTQYF.

This clonotype appeared a few times. The rearrangement links TRBV24-1 to TRBJ1-4, with unresolved D. V was cut by 5 bases and J by 3 bases, with 6 bases left in between. This CDR3 spans 13 amino acids. Germline V CDR1 and CDR2: KGHDR, SFDVKD. In nucleotides, the CDR3 is TGTGCCACCAGTGGAGGGTCTAATGAAAAACTGTTTTTT. Encoded protein: CATSGGSNEKLFF.

This clonotype is judged medium-sized. The gene calls are TRBV6-5 and TRBJ1-6, with 7 nucleotides matching TRBD1. There are 15 residues in the CDR3. With V trimmed by 6 bases and J by 8 bases, 10 bases remained unmatched. Per the germline V gene, CDR1 is MNHEY and CDR2 is SVGAGI. The chain's CDR3 is CASSRAGTADSPLHF. The CDR3 nucleotides are TGTGCCAGCAGCCGAGCCGGGACAGCCGATTCACCCCTCCACTTT.

The chain couples TRBV28 to TRBJ2-1; TRBD2 matches 10 bases. Germline V lookup: CDR1 MDHEN, CDR2 SYDVKM. The V segment lost 5 bases and the J segment 4 bases; nucleotides outside the gene matches: 8. The CDR3 is 16 residues long. The CDR3 bases are TGTGCCAGCAGTCCCCAGGGTAGCGGGAGGTACAATGAGCAGTTCTTC. Translating it yields CASSPQGSGRYNEQFF.

The table lists this clonotype with a count of one. The V gene is TRBV29-1, the J gene TRBJ2-1; 13 positions match TRBD2. Germline V gives CDR1 SQVTM, CDR2 ANQGSEA. The V segment lost 4 bases and the J segment 7 bases; nucleotides outside the gene matches: 7. The CDR3 totals 15 residues. The CDR3 sequence is CSVGTSGRLYNEQFF. The CDR3 DNA reads TGCAGCGTTGGGACTAGCGGGAGACTTTATAATGAGCAGTTCTTC.